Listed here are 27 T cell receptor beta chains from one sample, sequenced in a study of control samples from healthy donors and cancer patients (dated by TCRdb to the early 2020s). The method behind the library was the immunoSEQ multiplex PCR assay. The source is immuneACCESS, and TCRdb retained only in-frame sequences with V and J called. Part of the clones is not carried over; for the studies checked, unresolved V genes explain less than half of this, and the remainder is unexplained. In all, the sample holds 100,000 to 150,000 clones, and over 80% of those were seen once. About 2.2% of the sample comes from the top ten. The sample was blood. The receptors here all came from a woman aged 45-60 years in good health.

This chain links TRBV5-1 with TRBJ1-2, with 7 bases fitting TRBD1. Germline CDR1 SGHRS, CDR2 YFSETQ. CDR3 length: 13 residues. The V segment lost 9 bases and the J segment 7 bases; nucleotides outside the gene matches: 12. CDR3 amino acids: CATSGRGFGGYTF. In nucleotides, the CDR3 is TGCGCCACCTCCGGCAGGGGGTTCGGTGGCTACACCTTC.

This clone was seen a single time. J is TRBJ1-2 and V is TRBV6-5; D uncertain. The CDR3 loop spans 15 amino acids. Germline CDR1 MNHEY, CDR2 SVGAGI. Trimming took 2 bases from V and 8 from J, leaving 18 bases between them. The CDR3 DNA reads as TGTGCCAGCAGTTACGTTCGCCGGGATACGGGAGGCTACACCTTC. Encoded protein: CASSYVRRDTGGYTF.

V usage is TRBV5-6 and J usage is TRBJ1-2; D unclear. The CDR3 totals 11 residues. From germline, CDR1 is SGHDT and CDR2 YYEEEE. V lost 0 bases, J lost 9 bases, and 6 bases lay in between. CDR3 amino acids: CASSLADRYTF. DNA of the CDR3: TGTGCCAGCAGCTTGGCCGACCGCTACACCTTC.

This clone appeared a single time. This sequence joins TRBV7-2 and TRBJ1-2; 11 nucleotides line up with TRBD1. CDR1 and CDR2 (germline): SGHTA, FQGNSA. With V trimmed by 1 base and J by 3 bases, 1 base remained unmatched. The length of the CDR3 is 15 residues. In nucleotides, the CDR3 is TGTGCCAGCAGCTTAGGGACAGGGGGCGACTATGGCTACACCTTC. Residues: CASSLGTGGDYGYTF.

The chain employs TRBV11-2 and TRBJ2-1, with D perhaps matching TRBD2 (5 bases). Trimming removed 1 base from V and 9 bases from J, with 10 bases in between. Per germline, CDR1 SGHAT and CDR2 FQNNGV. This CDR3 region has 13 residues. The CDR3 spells CASSLAFEGEQFF. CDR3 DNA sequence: TGTGCCAGCAGCTTAGCGTTTGAGGGTGAGCAGTTCTTC.

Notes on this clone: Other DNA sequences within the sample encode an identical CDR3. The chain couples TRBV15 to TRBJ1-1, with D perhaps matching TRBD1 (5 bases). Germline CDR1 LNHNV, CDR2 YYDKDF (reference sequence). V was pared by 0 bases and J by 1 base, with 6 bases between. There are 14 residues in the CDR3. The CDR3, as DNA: TGTGCCACCAGCAGAGACACAGGGAACACTGAAGCTTTCTTT. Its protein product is CATSRDTGNTEAFF. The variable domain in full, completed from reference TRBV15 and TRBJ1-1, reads DAMVIQNPRYQVTQFGKPVTLSCSQTLNHNVMYWYQQKSSQAPKLLFHYYDKDFNNEADTPDNFQSRRPNTSFCFLDIRSPGLGDTAMYLCATSRDTGNTEAFFGQGTRLTVV.

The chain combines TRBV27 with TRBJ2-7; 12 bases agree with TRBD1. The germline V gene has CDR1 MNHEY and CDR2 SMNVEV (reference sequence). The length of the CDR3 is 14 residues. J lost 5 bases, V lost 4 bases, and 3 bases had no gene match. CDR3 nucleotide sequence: TGTGCCAGCAGTTCCGGGACAGGGGGCGACGAGCAGTACTTC. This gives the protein CASSSGTGGDEQYF.

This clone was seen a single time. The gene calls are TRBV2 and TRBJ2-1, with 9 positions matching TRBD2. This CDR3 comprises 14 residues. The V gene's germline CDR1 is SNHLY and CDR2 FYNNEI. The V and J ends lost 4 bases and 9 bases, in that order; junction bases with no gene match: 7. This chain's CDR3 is CASSVRAGGGEQFF. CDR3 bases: TGTGCCAGCAGTGTTCGAGCGGGAGGAGGTGAGCAGTTCTTC.

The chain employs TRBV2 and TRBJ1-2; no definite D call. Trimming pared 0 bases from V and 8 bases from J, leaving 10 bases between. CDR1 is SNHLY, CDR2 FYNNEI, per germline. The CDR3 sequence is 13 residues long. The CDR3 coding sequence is TGTGCCAGCAGTGAAGCGCTTCCCCGCGGCTACACCTTC. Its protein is CASSEALPRGYTF.

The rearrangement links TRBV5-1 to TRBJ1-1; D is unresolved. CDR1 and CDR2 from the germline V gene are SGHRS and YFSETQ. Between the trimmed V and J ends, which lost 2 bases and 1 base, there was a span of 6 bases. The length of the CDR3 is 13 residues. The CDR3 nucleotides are TGCGCCAGCAGCTTCATGACGAACACTGAAGCTTTCTTT. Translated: CASSFMTNTEAFF.

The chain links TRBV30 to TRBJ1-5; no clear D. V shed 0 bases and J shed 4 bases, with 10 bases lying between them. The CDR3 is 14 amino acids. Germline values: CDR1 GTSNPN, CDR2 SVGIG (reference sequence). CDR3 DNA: TGTGCCTGGAGTGTTCGACGTGGGAATCAGCCCCAGCATTTT. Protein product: CAWSVRRGNQPQHF. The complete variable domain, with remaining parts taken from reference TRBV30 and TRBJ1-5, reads SQTIHQWPATLVQPVGSPLSLECTVEGTSNPNLYWYRQAAGRGLQLLFYSVGIGQISSEVPQNLSASRPQDRQFILSSKKLLLSDSGFYLCAWSVRRGNQPQHFGDGTRLSIL.

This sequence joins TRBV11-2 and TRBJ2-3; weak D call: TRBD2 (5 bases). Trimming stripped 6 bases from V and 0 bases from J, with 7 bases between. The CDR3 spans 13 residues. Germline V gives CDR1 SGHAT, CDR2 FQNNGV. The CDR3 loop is CASRRTSTDTQYF. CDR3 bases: TGTGCCAGCAGGAGGACTAGCACAGATACGCAGTATTTT.

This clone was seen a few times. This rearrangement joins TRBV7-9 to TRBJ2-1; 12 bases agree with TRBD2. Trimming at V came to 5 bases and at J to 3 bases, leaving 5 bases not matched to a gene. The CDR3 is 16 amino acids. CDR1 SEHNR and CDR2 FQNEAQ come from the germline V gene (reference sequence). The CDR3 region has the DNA TGTGCCAGCAGCATGACTAGCGGGGGTCTCTACAATGAGCAGTTCTTC. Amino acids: CASSMTSGGLYNEQFF.

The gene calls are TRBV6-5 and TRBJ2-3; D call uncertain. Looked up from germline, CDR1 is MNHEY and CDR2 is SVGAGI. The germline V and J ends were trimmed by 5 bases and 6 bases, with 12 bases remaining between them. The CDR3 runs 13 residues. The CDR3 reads CASSNLARDTQYF. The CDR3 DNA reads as TGTGCCAGCAGTAACCTGGCGAGGGATACGCAGTATTTT.

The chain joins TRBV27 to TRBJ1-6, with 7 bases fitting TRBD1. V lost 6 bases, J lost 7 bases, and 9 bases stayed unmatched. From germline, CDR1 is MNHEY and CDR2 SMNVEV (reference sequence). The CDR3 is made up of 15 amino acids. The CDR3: CASRPRQGSNSPLHF. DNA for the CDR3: TGTGCCAGCAGACCGAGACAGGGATCAAATTCACCCCTCCACTTT.

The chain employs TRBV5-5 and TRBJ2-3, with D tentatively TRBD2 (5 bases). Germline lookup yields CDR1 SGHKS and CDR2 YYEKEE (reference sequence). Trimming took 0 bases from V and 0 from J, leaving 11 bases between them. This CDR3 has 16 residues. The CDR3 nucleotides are TGTGCCAGCAGCTTGGAAACGGGAACTAGCACAGATACGCAGTATTTT. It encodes CASSLETGTSTDTQYF.

Written as DNA, the CDR3 is TGCGCCAGCAGCCAACCGACTAGCGGCGACCGGGAGCTGTTTTTT. Protein: CASSQPTSGDRELFF. The gene calls are TRBV4-1 and TRBJ2-2; 9 bases are shared with TRBD2. From germline, CDR1 is MGHRA and CDR2 YSYEKL. The ends lost 2 bases at V and 9 bases at J; junction bases unmatched: 7. The CDR3 totals 15 residues.

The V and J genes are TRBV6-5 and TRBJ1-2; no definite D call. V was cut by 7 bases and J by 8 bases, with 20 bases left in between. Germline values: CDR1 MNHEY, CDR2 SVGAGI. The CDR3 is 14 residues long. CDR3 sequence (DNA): TGTGCCAGCATAATAACACTCAGTTCGGTCGGCTACACCTTC. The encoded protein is CASIITLSSVGYTF.

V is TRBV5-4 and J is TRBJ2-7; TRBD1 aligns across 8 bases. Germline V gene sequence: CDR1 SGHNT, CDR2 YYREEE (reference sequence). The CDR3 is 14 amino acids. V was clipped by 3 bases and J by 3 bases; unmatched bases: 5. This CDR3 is CASSSNRGSYEQYF. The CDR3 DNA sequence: TGTGCCAGCAGCTCTAACAGGGGGAGCTACGAGCAGTACTTC.

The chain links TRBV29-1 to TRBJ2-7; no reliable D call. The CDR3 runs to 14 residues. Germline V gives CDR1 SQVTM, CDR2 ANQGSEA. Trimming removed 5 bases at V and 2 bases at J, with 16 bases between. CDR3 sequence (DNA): TGCAGCGTTACTTGGGCCACCTCCACCTACGAGCAGTACTTC. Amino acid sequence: CSVTWATSTYEQYF.

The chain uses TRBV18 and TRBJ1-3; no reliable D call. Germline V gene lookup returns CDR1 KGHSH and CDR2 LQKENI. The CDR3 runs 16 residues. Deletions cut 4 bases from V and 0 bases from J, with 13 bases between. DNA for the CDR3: TGTGCCAGCTCACGCCCGGGTCTTGACTCTGGAAACACCATATATTTT. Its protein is CASSRPGLDSGNTIYF.

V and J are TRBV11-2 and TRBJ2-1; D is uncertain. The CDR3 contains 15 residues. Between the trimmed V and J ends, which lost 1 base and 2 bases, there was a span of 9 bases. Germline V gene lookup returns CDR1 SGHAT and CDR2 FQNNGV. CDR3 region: CASSLGSITYNEQFF. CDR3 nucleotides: TGTGCCAGCAGCTTAGGCTCGATTACCTACAATGAGCAGTTCTTC.

The CDR3 spells CASSLAAALNTEAFF. The CDR3, as DNA: TGTGCCAGCAGTTTAGCGGCTGCTCTGAACACTGAAGCTTTCTTT. The J gene is TRBJ1-1, the V gene TRBV28; no clear D gene. The ends were cut back, 2 bases at V and 0 bases at J, with 10 bases in the middle. Germline V gives CDR1 MDHEN, CDR2 SYDVKM. The CDR3 is 15 amino acids.

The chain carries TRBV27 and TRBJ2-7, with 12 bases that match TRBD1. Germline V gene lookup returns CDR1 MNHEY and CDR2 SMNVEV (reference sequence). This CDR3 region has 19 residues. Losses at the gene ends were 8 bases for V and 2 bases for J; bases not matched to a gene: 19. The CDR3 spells CASPLFRDRGPKNPYEQYF. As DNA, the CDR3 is TGTGCCAGCCCTTTGTTCCGGGACAGGGGGCCAAAAAACCCCTACGAGCAGTACTTC.

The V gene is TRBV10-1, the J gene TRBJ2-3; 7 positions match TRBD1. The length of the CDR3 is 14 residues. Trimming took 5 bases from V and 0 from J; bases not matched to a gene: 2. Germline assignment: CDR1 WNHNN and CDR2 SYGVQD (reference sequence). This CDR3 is CASSMGQSTDTQYF. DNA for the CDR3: TGCGCCAGCAGTATGGGACAGAGCACAGATACGCAGTATTTT.

The CDR3 loop is CASSSWDINYNEQFF. The CDR3 coding sequence is TGTGCCAGCAGCTCCTGGGACATAAACTACAATGAGCAGTTCTTC. The V call is TRBV5-4, the J call TRBJ2-1; TRBD1 might be the D (6 bases). Germline CDR1 is SGHNT and CDR2 is YYREEE (reference sequence). CDR3 length equals 15 residues. Trimming cost V 3 bases and J 3 bases, with 13 bases left between them.

This CDR3 reads CASSQTGISGNTIYF. CDR3 DNA sequence: TGTGCCAGCAGCCAAACAGGGATCTCTGGAAACACCATATATTTT. The J gene is TRBJ1-3, the V gene TRBV3-1 (or the pseudogene TRBV3-2), with TRBD1 as a possible D gene (6 bases). CDR1 LGHDT and CDR2 YNNKEL come from the germline V gene (reference sequence). Trimming stripped 2 bases from V and 0 bases from J, with 8 bases between. CDR3 size: 15 residues.